Below, one T cell receptor (beta chain) is given with its context. This sample stems from a study of CD8 T cells in Susac syndrome. A quantity of about 0.45 to 1 ug RNA underwent reverse transcription using random hexamers. TCR beta CDR3 was amplified by immunoSEQ covering 54 Vbeta and 13 Jbeta. Each CDR3 protein gets one entry after TCRdb re-called the immunoSEQ multiplex PCR reads with MiXCR. The profile shows about 290,000 distinct CDR3 sequences, 85% of them singletons. The patients serving as multiple sclerosis controls were treatment-naive. They had stable or active relapsing-remitting disease and fulfilled revised McDonald criteria. While CD8+ and CD4+ T cells were isolated negatively, TEMRA cells were enriched by FACS. Germline assignment: CDR1 MNHEY and CDR2 SVGAGI. V gave up 2 bases and J gave up 6 bases; unmatched junction bases: 3. CDR3 length: 15 residues.

The receptor was derived from a human donor with multiple sclerosis. The chain is built from TRBV6-5 and TRBJ1-5; 11 bases match TRBD1. Sequences were obtained from CD8+ T cells from PBMCs. CDR3 bases: TGTGCCAGCAGTTACGGACAGGGGGCCGGTCAGCCCCAGCATTTT. Protein: CASSYGQGAGQPQHF.